These 19 T cell receptor beta chains share one sample of origin, sequenced in a study of shared clonotypes between healthy human individuals (dated by TCRdb to the early 2020s). Receptor amplification or capture employed the immunoSEQ multiplex PCR assay. The table comes from immuneACCESS by way of TCRdb, which keeps in-frame sequences with V and J called. Part of the clones is missing from these tables; in studies checked, under half for an unresolved V gene and the rest for unknown reasons. Present in this sample are 1.5 million to 2.5 million clones, about 95% of which were seen just once. Roughly 1% of the sample is held by the ten biggest clonotypes. CD8 naive samples were CD45RO-negative cells positively selected for CCR7, giving a CD45RA+CCR7+ population that excluded TemRA cells. Specimen: naive CD8+ T cells sorted from blood. The intended sense of this specimen's cell subset or site label: CD45RA+CCR7+. These receptor sequences come from a man aged 18 to 30 in good health.

The chain combines TRBV5-4 with TRBJ2-1; no definite D call. The CDR3 extends over 13 amino acids. The V gene lost 4 bases and the J gene lost 4 bases, with 9 bases spanning the gap. CDR1 is SGHNT and CDR2 is YYREEE in the germline V gene (reference sequence). The CDR3, as DNA: TGTGCCAGCAGCCAGGAGCTTTACAATGAGCAGTTCTTC. This gives the protein CASSQELYNEQFF.

The chain joins TRBV10-3 to TRBJ1-2; D is unresolved. The CDR3 covers 16 residues. The germline gives CDR1 ENHRY, CDR2 SYGVKD. The germline V and J ends were trimmed by 3 bases and 6 bases, with 20 bases remaining between them. Here the CDR3 DNA reads TGTGCCATCAGTGACGAAGGTGCGGCTCTAACCCATGGCTACACCTTC. Amino acids: CAISDEGAALTHGYTF.

The rearrangement uses TRBV28 and TRBJ2-7, with D possibly being TRBD2 (6 bases). Germline-derived CDR1 and CDR2 are MDHEN and SYDVKM. CDR3 length: 15 residues. V lost 3 bases and J 3 bases, leaving 15 bases between the germline ends. The CDR3 protein is CASSFGDSDYYEQYF. CDR3 coding DNA: TGTGCCAGCAGTTTCGGGGACTCCGACTACTACGAGCAGTACTTC.

The chain carries TRBV7-9 and TRBJ1-6; TRBD1 matches at 7 bases. Germline assignment: CDR1 SEHNR and CDR2 FQNEAQ (reference sequence). The length of the CDR3 is 16 residues. V dropped 5 bases and J dropped 0; count of bases not matched to a gene: 4. In nucleotides, the CDR3 is TGTGCCAGCAGCGCGACAGGGCCCTCCTATAATTCACCCCTCCACTTT. It specifies CASSATGPSYNSPLHF.

Comment on this clone: Other DNA sequences in this specimen translate into the identical CDR3. The chain is built from TRBV18 and TRBJ2-7; 9 nucleotides match TRBD1. Germline V lookup: CDR1 KGHSH, CDR2 LQKENI. This CDR3 spans 14 amino acids. J lost 5 bases, V lost 0 bases, and 2 bases had no gene match. Written as DNA, the CDR3 is TGTGCCAGCTCACCACCCCGGGACAGGGACGAGCAGTACTTC. This encodes CASSPPRDRDEQYF.

The chain carries TRBV5-4 and TRBJ2-7, with a possible D match to TRBD1 (6 bases). This CDR3 region has 17 residues. V was trimmed by 0 bases and J by 2 bases, leaving 18 bases between them. CDR1 and CDR2 (germline): SGHNT, YYREEE (reference sequence). Here the CDR3 DNA reads TGTGCCAGCAGCTTGGAAGGGGGTGGACTCCTCGCCTACGAGCAGTACTTC. Translating gives CASSLEGGGLLAYEQYF.

The table lists this clone with a count of one. This rearrangement joins TRBV6-5 to TRBJ2-2, with D perhaps TRBD2 (5 bases). Between the trimmed V and J ends, which lost 2 bases and 1 base, there was a span of 8 bases. Germline CDR1 is MNHEY and CDR2 is SVGAGI. This CDR3 is 15 amino acids long. DNA for the CDR3: TGTGCCAGCAGTTACCTAGCACAGAACACCGGGGAGCTGTTTTTT. Translating gives CASSYLAQNTGELFF.

The chain combines TRBV20-1 with TRBJ2-7, with D perhaps matching TRBD2 (6 bases). The ends were cut back, 7 bases at V and 4 bases at J, with 11 bases in the middle. The CDR3 length is 11 residues. CDR1 and CDR2 (germline): DFQATT, SNEGSKA (reference sequence). CDR3 sequence: CSVGGIYEQYF. In DNA form, the CDR3 reads TGCAGTGTTGGCGGGATTTACGAGCAGTACTTC.

The chain has TRBV5-5 and TRBJ2-7; 8 nucleotides line up with TRBD1. J lost 1 base, V lost 2 bases, and 8 bases had no gene match. Germline CDR1 reads SGHKS; CDR2 reads YYEKEE (reference sequence). This CDR3 is built from 16 residues. The CDR3 region has the DNA TGTGCCAGCAGCTTCCTCGACAGGGGCTTTTCCTACGAGCAGTACTTC. Its translation is CASSFLDRGFSYEQYF.

There are a few counts of this clone. J is TRBJ1-2 and V is TRBV6-1; 10 bases are a match to TRBD1. CDR1 MNHNS and CDR2 SASEGT come from the germline V gene. The V gene end was trimmed by 4 bases and the J gene end by 2 bases; junction bases not matched to a gene: 7. CDR3 length: 16 amino acids. CDR3: CASSAGQGLKNYGYTF. For the CDR3, the DNA is TGTGCCAGCAGTGCGGGACAGGGGTTGAAGAACTATGGCTACACCTTC.

The chain is built from TRBV4-3 and TRBJ2-1; 7 bases are shared with TRBD2. Unmatched junction bases numbered 12, after V lost 4 bases and J lost 3 bases. Germline CDR1 is LGHNA and CDR2 is YSLEER. This CDR3 region has 17 residues. The CDR3 here is CASSPRGDLGGYNEQFF. The CDR3 region has the DNA TGCGCCAGCAGCCCCCGGGGGGATTTGGGGGGCTACAATGAGCAGTTCTTC.

The chain couples TRBV7-9 to TRBJ2-7; no clear D gene. The CDR3 is 11 residues long. The V end was cut by 3 bases, the J end by 6 bases, with 6 bases between. Germline V gene lookup returns CDR1 SEHNR and CDR2 FQNEAQ (reference sequence). The chain's CDR3 is CASSFLSEQYF. The CDR3 nucleotides read TGTGCCAGCAGCTTCCTTTCCGAGCAGTACTTC.

The chain carries TRBV9 and TRBJ2-1; TRBD2 is a possible D gene (6 bases). The CDR3 loop spans 14 amino acids. Germline values: CDR1 SGDLS, CDR2 YYNGEE. The ends were cut back, 0 bases at V and 8 bases at J, with 12 bases in the middle. CDR3 sequence: CASSVVGGSYEQFF. CDR3 nucleotides: TGTGCCAGCAGCGTAGTCGGAGGGAGCTATGAGCAGTTCTTC.

V and J are TRBV7-9 and TRBJ2-7; 10 bases line up with TRBD2. The junction had 7 bases not matched to a gene; V was cut back by 5 bases and J by 0 bases. Germline CDR1 SEHNR, CDR2 FQNEAQ (reference sequence). This CDR3 has 16 amino acids. As DNA, the CDR3 is TGTGCCAGCAGCCCAAGACTAGCGGGTAACTCCTACGAGCAGTACTTC. Its protein product is CASSPRLAGNSYEQYF.

The rearrangement links TRBV19 to TRBJ1-6, with D perhaps matching TRBD1 (5 bases). The ends were cut back, 5 bases at V and 14 bases at J, with 19 bases in the middle. Germline lookup yields CDR1 LNHDA and CDR2 SQIVND (reference sequence). This CDR3 spans 14 amino acids. CDR3 amino acids: CASSVRRDLLSLHF. The CDR3 DNA is TGTGCCAGTAGTGTCCGCAGGGACCTTTTGTCCCTCCACTTT.

V usage is TRBV19 and J usage is TRBJ1-1; 7 nucleotides line up with TRBD1. Germline V CDR1 and CDR2: LNHDA, SQIVND (reference sequence). This CDR3 contains 12 residues. V lost 3 bases and J lost 6; bases outside the gene matches: 1. The DNA of the CDR3 is TGTGCCAGTAGTATTGGACAGGCTGAAGCTTTCTTT. It codes for CASSIGQAEAFF.

The chain has TRBV28 and TRBJ1-6; perhaps TRBD1 as D (5 bases). V lost 5 bases, J lost 13 bases, and 12 bases lay in between. CDR1 MDHEN and CDR2 SYDVKM come from the germline V gene. The CDR3 sequence is 12 residues long. Here the CDR3 DNA reads TGTGCCAGCAGTACACAGGCAACTCCCCTCCACTTT. Its protein is CASSTQATPLHF. The complete variable domain, with remaining parts taken from reference TRBV28 and TRBJ1-6, reads DVKVTQSSRYLVKRTGEKVFLECVQDMDHENMFWYRQDPGLGLRLIYFSYDVKMKEKGDIPEGYSVSREKKERFSLILESASTNQTSMYLCASSTQATPLHFGNGTRLTVT.

The V call is TRBV9, the J call TRBJ1-2; TRBD1 might be the D (5 bases). Germline CDR1 SGDLS, CDR2 YYNGEE. The ends were cut back, 3 bases at V and 13 bases at J, with 16 bases in the middle. This CDR3 region has 12 residues. The CDR3, as DNA: TGTGCCAGCAGCGCCATGACAGACCTCCGCACCTTC. This codes for CASSAMTDLRTF.

This clone has a single count. This chain connects TRBV7-2 to TRBJ2-7, with D perhaps TRBD1 or TRBD2 (6 bases each). CDR3 size: 15 residues. Germline assignment: CDR1 SGHTA and CDR2 FQGNSA. V was shortened by 5 bases and J by 0 bases, with 14 bases between the two germline ends. DNA for the CDR3: TGTGCCAGCAGCCTTAGGGGGGAATACTCCTACGAGCAGTACTTC. This codes for CASSLRGEYSYEQYF. The full variable domain, rest sourced from reference TRBV7-2 and TRBJ2-7, is GAGVSQSPSNKVTEKGKDVELRCDPISGHTALYWYRQSLGQGLEFLIYFQGNSAPDKSGLPSDRFSAERTGGSVSTLTIQRTQQEDSAVYLCASSLRGEYSYEQYFGPGTRLTVT.